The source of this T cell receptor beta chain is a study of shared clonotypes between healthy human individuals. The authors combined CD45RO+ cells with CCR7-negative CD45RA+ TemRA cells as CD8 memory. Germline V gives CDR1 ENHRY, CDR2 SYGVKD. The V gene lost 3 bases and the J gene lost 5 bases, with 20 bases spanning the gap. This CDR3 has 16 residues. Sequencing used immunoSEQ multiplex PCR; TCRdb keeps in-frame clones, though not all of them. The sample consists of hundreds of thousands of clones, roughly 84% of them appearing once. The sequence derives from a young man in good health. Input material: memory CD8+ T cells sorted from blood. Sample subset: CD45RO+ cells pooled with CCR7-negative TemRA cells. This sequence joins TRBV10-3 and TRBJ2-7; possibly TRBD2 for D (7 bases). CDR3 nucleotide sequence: TGTGCCATCAGTGACAAAAGTAGGGGGGGGCTTCACGAGCAGTACTTC. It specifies CAISDKSRGGLHEQYF.